The 20 T cell receptor beta chains below come from one sample, sequenced in a study of CD8+ T cells in alopecia areata. RNA extraction and reverse transcription yielded cDNA as sequencing template. Only in-frame clones appear in the TCRdb table, and some are missing; sequencing was by immunoSEQ multiplex PCR. Sampling found more than 250,000 clones, none seen once. The authors sorted pooled cutaneous lymph node cells using CD4, CD8alpha, NKG2D, NKG2ACE and other markers. The sample taken for sequencing was CD4+ T cells sorted from a lymph node. The receptors come from a C3H/HeJ mouse with alopecia areata. This strain's MHC haplotype is H2-k.

This clone came up a few times. The genes and germline here are from mouse. The read finishes 4 residues shy of the CDR3 end, and the germline J gene is used to complete it. The rearrangement uses TRBV13-2 and TRBJ2-5; the match to TRBD1 covers 8 bases. In germline, CDR1 is NNHNN, CDR2 SYGAGS (reference sequence). The CDR3 has 15 residues. Here the CDR3 reads CASGDARGRGDTQYF. CDR3 DNA (partial): TGTGCCAGCGGTGATGCCAGGGGGCGCGGAGAC.

The sample holds a few counts of this clone. Gene labels here are mouse ones. The CDR3 extends 4 residues past the end of the read, so its final part is completed from the germline J gene. V is TRBV1 and J is TRBJ2-2; TRBD1 agrees at 7 bases. Germline assignment: CDR1 NSQYPW and CDR2 LRSPGD (reference sequence). The CDR3 contains 15 residues. The sequenced CDR3 bases are TGCACCTGCAGTGCAGAGACAGGGAGGGTCGGG. Its translation: CTCSAETGRVG. The complete CDR3 sequence is CTCSAETGRVGQLYF.

Concerning this clone: It may be a read error: a sequence one base away is much more abundant. Gene and germline names: mouse. The DNA ends 4 residues before the CDR3 does, and the rest of the CDR3 is filled in from the germline J gene. The same CDR3 also results from other DNA sequences found in this sample. The V gene is TRBV19, the J gene TRBJ2-5, with D hard to call. V lost 4 bases to trimming and J lost 0 bases, with 6 bases between them. CDR3 length: 13 residues. The germline V gene has CDR1 FNHDT and CDR2 SITEND (reference sequence). CDR3: CASSHRNQDTQYF. CDR3 bases read: TGTGCCAGCAGTCACAGAAACCAAGAC.

This clone was found a few times. Genes and germline come from the mouse. The DNA ends 4 residues before the CDR3 does, and the rest of the CDR3 is filled in from the germline J gene. This chain uses TRBV13-2 with TRBJ1-2; the match to TRBD1 covers 10 bases. This CDR3 comprises 15 residues. Trimming took 1 base from V and 4 from J; bases not matched to a gene: 4. Germline CDR1 NNHNN, CDR2 SYGAGS (reference sequence). Incomplete CDR3 DNA: TGTGCCAGCGGTGATAACAGGGACAGGGGCTCC. Translating it yields CASGDNRDRGS. The whole CDR3 protein reads CASGDNRDRGSDYTF.

This clone was found a few times. All gene names here are mouse names. The CDR3 end falls 4 residues outside the read, so it is completed with the germline J gene. The gene calls are TRBV13-3 and TRBJ2-5; 10 bases line up with TRBD1. Germline V gene sequence: CDR1 NNHDY, CDR2 SYVADS. The CDR3 is 16 residues long. The sequenced part of the CDR3 DNA is TGTGCCAGCAGTGATCCCCGGGACAGGGGTGGGGAC. As protein: CASSDPRDRGGD. In full, the CDR3 reads CASSDPRDRGGDTQYF. Filled out from reference TRBV13-3 and TRBJ2-5, the complete variable domain reads EAAVTQSPRSKVAVTGGKVTLSCHQTNNHDYMYWYRQDTGHGLRLIHYSYVADSTEKGDIPDGYKASRPSQENFSLILELASLSQTAVYFCASSDPRDRGGDTQYFGPGTRLLVL.

This clone was counted only a few times. Gene names are the mouse ones. The read terminates 4 residues before the CDR3 end, so the remaining end is supplied by the germline J gene. The rearrangement links TRBV1 to TRBJ1-1, with D hard to call. The CDR3 has 15 residues. The germline V gene has CDR1 NSQYPW and CDR2 LRSPGD (reference sequence). V was cut by 0 bases and J by 0 bases, with 8 bases left in between. The sequenced part of the CDR3 DNA is TGCACCTGCAGTGCAGATAACAGTGCAAACACA. Its protein product is CTCSADNSANT. The whole CDR3 protein reads CTCSADNSANTEVFF.

A remark on this clone: Each gene name is a mouse one. The read falls 4 residues short of the CDR3 end, and the missing part is taken from the germline J gene. The rearrangement uses TRBV13-3 and TRBJ2-7, with D unresolved. The V end was cut by 2 bases, the J end by 0 bases, with 6 bases between. This CDR3 is 13 amino acids long. The germline V gene encodes CDR1 NNHDY and CDR2 SYVADS. CDR3 in amino acids: CASSERVSYEQYF. Partial CDR3 DNA: TGTGCCAGCAGTGAAAGGGTCTCCTAT.

This clone occurred a few times. Gene names refer to mouse genes. The read is 4 residues too short to cover the CDR3 end, so that end is filled in from the germline J gene. The chain uses TRBV19 and TRBJ2-3; possible D gene TRBD1, 6 bases. The CDR3 has 15 amino acids. Germline CDR1 is FNHDT and CDR2 is SITEND (reference sequence). With 1 base removed from V and 1 base from J, the gap between germline ends came to 10 bases. Incomplete CDR3 DNA: TGTGCCAGCAGTATAAAGGGGGTGGGTGCAGAA. Translation gives CASSIKGVGAE. In full, the CDR3 reads CASSIKGVGAETLYF.

In regard to this clone: These gene names are mouse names. The CDR3 goes on 4 residues after the read ends, and that part is filled in from the germline J gene. This chain connects TRBV5 to TRBJ2-2; no clear D. V was pared by 0 bases and J by 0 bases, with 5 bases between. The CDR3 has 15 amino acids. The germline V gene encodes CDR1 LGHNA and CDR2 YNLKQL (reference sequence). The covered CDR3 bases are TGTGCCAGCAGCCAAGATCCAGCAAACACCGGG. Encoded protein: CASSQDPANTG. The CDR3 reads in full as CASSQDPANTGQLYF.

As concerns this clone: Gene names and germline match the mouse. Here the CDR3 reads CASSGGTGGSAETLYF. The DNA read from the CDR3 is TGTGCCAGCAGTGGCGGGACTGGGGGAAGTGCAGAA. This chain joins TRBV13-3 and TRBJ2-3; 11 bases are a match to TRBD2. The read falls 4 residues short of the CDR3 end, and the missing part is taken from the germline J gene. Trimming took 3 bases from V and 0 from J; bases not matched to a gene: 3. Per the germline V gene, CDR1 is NNHDY and CDR2 is SYVADS. The CDR3 runs to 16 residues.

This clone has more than one count but fewer than ten. Here the gene names and germline are mouse. The CDR3 extends 4 residues past the end of the read, so its final part is completed from the germline J gene. The V and J genes are TRBV13-1 and TRBJ1-1; D not resolved. Trimming shortened V by 0 bases and J by 0 bases, and 9 bases separated the two germline ends. The germline gives CDR1 NSHNY, CDR2 SYGAGN. There are 15 residues in the CDR3. This CDR3 reads CASSDVVQPNTEVFF. CDR3 bases read: TGTGCCAGCAGTGATGTGGTACAGCCAAACACA.

Only a few counts were recorded for this clone. Each gene name is a mouse one. The CDR3 loop is CAWTPTGSEQFF. CDR3 bases read: TGTGCCTGGACCCCGACTGGTTCT. The gene calls are TRBV31 and TRBJ2-1; D may be TRBD2 (6 bases). The observed sequence ends 4 residues before the CDR3 terminus, with the missing tail filled in from the germline J gene. Germline V gene lookup returns CDR1 GKSSPN and CDR2 SITVG. The CDR3 covers 12 residues.

Concerning this clone itself: Genes here carry mouse names. The read stops 4 residues short of the end of the CDR3; the missing end is completed from the germline J gene. This chain links TRBV12-1 with TRBJ2-5, with 12 bases identical to TRBD2. Germline CDR1 and CDR2: SGHSN and HYEKVE. This CDR3 comprises 15 residues. The CDR3 region is CASSTTGGARDTQYF. The sequenced part of the CDR3 DNA is TGTGCCAGCTCTACGACTGGGGGGGCGCGAGAC.

This clone was observed a few times. Mouse gene names and germline throughout. The read comes to an end 3 residues before the CDR3 does, leaving the germline J gene to fill in the end. This specimen includes other DNA sequences encoding the same CDR3. V and J are TRBV19 and TRBJ1-6; the D gene is possibly TRBD1 (5 bases). TRBJ1-6 is annotated as an ORF whose role is uncertain. Trimming stripped 2 bases from V and 7 bases from J, with 7 bases between. Germline V gene lookup returns CDR1 FNHDT and CDR2 SITEND (reference sequence). The CDR3 has 13 residues. The part of the CDR3 DNA that was read is TGTGCCAGCAGTATCAACAGGAATTCGCCC. Amino acids: CASSINRNSP. The whole CDR3 sequence is CASSINRNSPLYF.

Concerning this clone itself: The gene names here belong to mouse. The read terminates 4 residues before the CDR3 end, so the remaining end is supplied by the germline J gene. The J gene is TRBJ1-2, the V gene TRBV1; 7 bases are shared with TRBD1. V dropped 5 bases and J dropped 2; count of bases not matched to a gene: 2. The CDR3 length is 13 residues. Germline V CDR1 and CDR2: NSQYPW, LRSPGD (reference sequence). The CDR3 here is CTCSQQGNSDYTF. CDR3 DNA, as far as it was read: TGCACCTGCAGTCAACAGGGGAACTCC.

In regard to this clone: Each gene name is a mouse one. Sequencing ends 4 residues short of the CDR3 end; the germline J gene provides the rest. The chain is built from TRBV12-2 and TRBJ2-7; 7 bases match TRBD2. This CDR3 has 15 amino acids. J lost 0 bases, V lost 2 bases, and 6 bases had no gene match. Germline V gene data show CDR1 as SGHLS and CDR2 as HYDKME. The CDR3 loop is CASSPTGESSYEQYF. Partial CDR3 DNA: TGTGCCAGCTCTCCCACTGGGGAGAGCTCCTAT.

This clone was counted only a few times. Genes here carry mouse names. The CDR3 goes on 4 residues after the read ends, and that part is filled in from the germline J gene. Other DNA sequences within the sample encode an identical CDR3. This chain connects TRBV13-3 to TRBJ2-5, with 7 nucleotides matching TRBD1. Germline CDR1 reads NNHDY; CDR2 reads SYVADS. J gave up 3 bases and V 4 bases, and 2 bases lay outside the gene matches. The CDR3 runs 13 residues. CDR3 sequence reads: CASSRQGQDTQYF. CDR3 bases read: TGTGCCAGCAGTCGACAGGGTCAAGAC. Supplemented by reference TRBV13-3 and TRBJ2-5, the full variable domain reads EAAVTQSPRSKVAVTGGKVTLSCHQTNNHDYMYWYRQDTGHGLRLIHYSYVADSTEKGDIPDGYKASRPSQENFSLILELASLSQTAVYFCASSRQGQDTQYFGPGTRLLVL.

In regard to this clone: The gene symbols are mouse symbols. The CDR3 goes on 4 residues after the read ends, and that part is filled in from the germline J gene. The chain employs TRBV1 and TRBJ2-7, with D perhaps matching TRBD1 (6 bases). CDR3 length: 15 residues. Trimming left V 0 bases short and J 0 bases short, with 9 bases between. The germline V gene has CDR1 NSQYPW and CDR2 LRSPGD (reference sequence). The CDR3 loop is CTCSAEGGRSYEQYF. CDR3 bases read: TGCACCTGCAGTGCAGAAGGGGGTCGCTCCTAT.

With respect to this clone: Gene names are the mouse ones. Sequencing ends 4 residues short of the CDR3 end; the germline J gene provides the rest. The gene calls are TRBV13-1 and TRBJ2-1; D is possibly TRBD2 (5 bases). This CDR3 contains 12 residues. Germline V CDR1 and CDR2: NSHNY, SYGAGN. The covered CDR3 bases are TGTGCCAGCAGTGGCCCTGGGGCT. It yields the protein CASSGPGA. The entire CDR3 protein reads CASSGPGAEQFF.

This clone was seen more than once but under ten times. These gene names are mouse names. The DNA ends 4 residues before the CDR3 does, and the rest of the CDR3 is filled in from the germline J gene. This chain joins TRBV17 and TRBJ1-1; TRBD1 aligns across 7 bases. The V and J ends lost 8 bases and 0 bases, in that order; junction bases with no gene match: 3. Germline-derived CDR1 and CDR2 are MNHDT and YYDKIL. The length of the CDR3 is 13 residues. The CDR3 bases that were read are TGTGCTAGCGGGGGACAGTCAAACACA. Translation gives CASGGQSNT. The CDR3 in its entirety is CASGGQSNTEVFF.